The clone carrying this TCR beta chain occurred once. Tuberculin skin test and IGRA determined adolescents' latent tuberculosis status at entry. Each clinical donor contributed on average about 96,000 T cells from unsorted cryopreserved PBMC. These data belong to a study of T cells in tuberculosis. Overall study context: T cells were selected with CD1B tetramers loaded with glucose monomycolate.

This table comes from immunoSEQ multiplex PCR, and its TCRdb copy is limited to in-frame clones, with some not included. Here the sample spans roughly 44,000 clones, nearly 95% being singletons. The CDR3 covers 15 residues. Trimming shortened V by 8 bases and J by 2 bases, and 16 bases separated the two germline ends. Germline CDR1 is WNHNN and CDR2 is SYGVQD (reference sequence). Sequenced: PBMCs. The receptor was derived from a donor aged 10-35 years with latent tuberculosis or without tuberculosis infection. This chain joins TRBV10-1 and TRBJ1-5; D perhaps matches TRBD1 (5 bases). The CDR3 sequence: CASDMWGEGNQPQHF. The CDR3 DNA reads TGCGCCAGCGACATGTGGGGCGAGGGCAATCAGCCCCAGCATTTT.